A selection of T cell receptor beta chains follows, all from one sample in a study of blood T cell repertoires in COVID-19. The table came from immunoSEQ multiplex PCR; TCRdb's copy has only in-frame clones and leaves some out. The data hold around 120,000 clones, with about 88% observed a single time. The source material was peripheral blood. The receptors originated from a human donor in a cohort sampled during active COVID-19. Both conserved end residues are part of each CDR3. D genes are given only for firm matches.

D: NA
V: TRBV13
CDR3: CASTQLKGQGIFPEAFF

D: TRBD1
V: TRBV15
CDR3: CATSSTGETYSNQPQHF

D: NA
V: TRBV3-1/TRBV3-2
CDR3: CASRQAGNQETQYF

D: NA
V: TRBV30
CDR3: CAWSVGQGSEKLFF

D: NA
V: TRBV5-1
CDR3: CASSLDGGYEQYF

D: NA
V: TRBV5-1
CDR3: CASSFRQESSYEQYF

D: NA
V: TRBV19
CDR3: CASSYLSEKLFF

D: NA
V: TRBV7-6
CDR3: CASSSERLENTGELFF

D: TRBD1
V: TRBV7-9
CDR3: CASSPGTGYNSPLHF

D: NA
V: TRBV14
CDR3: CASSQTWTSYEQYF

D: NA
V: TRBV6-5
CDR3: CASRPPQGGSPLHF

D: NA
V: TRBV19
CDR3: CASSIDLTRYGYTF